Shown below are 27 T cell receptor beta chains from a single sample sequenced in a study of T cells in Graves' hyperthyroidism and ophthalmopathy. Amplification of TCR beta CDR3 regions was performed using RNA transcripts as template. With the HTBI primer set, the TCR CDR3 went through a first round of RT-PCR. TCRdb fed the multiplex PCR reads into MiXCR, producing one record per CDR3 protein. Here the sample spans 650,000 to 750,000 distinct CDR3 sequences, less than 15% being singletons. Sequenced material: blood. The receptors were sampled from a woman aged 18-30 years with Graves' hyperthyroidism.

There are a few counts of this clonotype. The chain joins TRBV4-3 to TRBJ2-7; 8 nucleotides line up with TRBD1. The CDR3 runs to 15 residues. CDR1 is LGHNA, CDR2 YSLEER, per germline. The V segment lost 1 base and the J segment 3 bases; nucleotides outside the gene matches: 5. The CDR3: CASSQGQGAYYEQYF. The CDR3 DNA follows: TGCGCCAGCAGCCAAGGCCAGGGGGCCTACTACGAGCAGTACTTC.

This clonotype was observed a handful of times. The rearrangement joins TRBV18 to TRBJ1-1, with D possibly TRBD1 on 5 matching bases. V lost 6 bases, J lost 6 bases, and 14 bases lay in between. The CDR3 covers 13 residues. CDR1 KGHSH and CDR2 LQKENI come from the germline V gene. The DNA for the CDR3 is TGTGCCAGCTCGCCCCAGGGACTTGCTGAAGCTTTCTTT. Translating it yields CASSPQGLAEAFF. The whole variable domain, filled in from reference TRBV18 and TRBJ1-1, reads NAGVMQNPRHLVRRRGQEARLRCSPMKGHSHVYWYRQLPEEGLKFMVYLQKENIIDESGMPKERFSAEFPKEGPSILRIQQVVRGDSAAYFCASSPQGLAEAFFGQGTRLTVV.

This clonotype was found many times. V and J are TRBV7-9 and TRBJ1-2; TRBD1 matches at 9 bases. The CDR3 sequence is 14 residues long. Germline lookup yields CDR1 SEHNR and CDR2 FQNEAQ (reference sequence). J was trimmed by 8 bases and V by 6 bases; bases with no gene match: 10. DNA for the CDR3: TGTGCCAGCAGTTACACAGGGGGCGCGGGAGGCTACACCTTC. It yields the protein CASSYTGGAGGYTF.

The chain links TRBV5-1 to TRBJ2-7; TRBD2 matches at 13 bases. V gave up 4 bases and J gave up 4 bases; unmatched junction bases: 5. Germline CDR1 and CDR2: SGHRS and YFSETQ. The CDR3 length is 15 residues. The CDR3 sequence: CASSDGLAGEYEQYF. CDR3 in DNA: TGCGCCAGCAGCGATGGACTAGCGGGAGAGTACGAGCAGTACTTC. Looking up the rest from reference TRBV5-1 and TRBJ2-7 gives the full variable domain: KAGVTQTPRYLIKTRGQQVTLSCSPISGHRSVSWYQQTPGQGLQFLFEYFSETQRNKGNFPGRFSGRQFSNSRSEMNVSTLELGDSALYLCASSDGLAGEYEQYFGPGTRLTVT.

This clonotype was observed at least ten times. This chain uses TRBV5-1 with TRBJ2-3; TRBD2 aligns across 13 bases. The CDR3 is 16 residues long. CDR1 and CDR2 from the germline V gene are SGHRS and YFSETQ. The trim removed 1 base at V and 4 bases at J, leaving 3 bases unmatched. The CDR3: CASSLTSGRAADTQYF. CDR3 DNA: TGCGCCAGCAGCTTGACTAGCGGGAGGGCTGCAGATACGCAGTATTTT.

The chain joins TRBV29-1 to TRBJ2-1; 12 nucleotides match TRBD2. CDR3 size: 12 residues. Germline CDR1 SQVTM, CDR2 ANQGSEA. The J segment lost 8 bases and the V segment lost 7 bases, leaving 3 bases of the junction unmatched. CDR3 coding DNA: TGCAGCGGGCGACTAGCGGGAGATGAGCAGTTCTTC. Encoded protein: CSGRLAGDEQFF.

This clonotype was detected only a few times. The rearrangement uses TRBV6-2 or TRBV6-3 and TRBJ2-4; 10 nucleotides align to TRBD2. J lost 9 bases, V lost 7 bases, and 18 bases had no gene match. This CDR3 is built from 17 residues. Germline CDR1 is MNHEY and CDR2 is SVGEGT. The chain's CDR3 is CASTRYSSGRARGIQYF. In nucleotides, the CDR3 is TGTGCCAGCACCCGCTATTCAAGCGGGAGGGCCAGGGGCATTCAGTACTTC.

In DNA, the CDR3 is TGCAGTGCTAGAGGCGGGACTAGCGGGAGGCGGGAGACCCAGTACTTC. This translates into CSARGGTSGRRETQYF. The rearrangement links TRBV20-1 to TRBJ2-5; 15 nucleotides line up with TRBD2. J was trimmed by 5 bases and V by 1 base; bases with no gene match: 5. Per germline, CDR1 DFQATT and CDR2 SNEGSKA (reference sequence). The CDR3 consists of 16 residues.

This clonotype was observed a few times. The chain recombines TRBV28 with TRBJ2-7; the D gene could be TRBD1 or TRBD2 (5 bases each). The CDR3 has 14 residues. The V gene's germline CDR1 is MDHEN and CDR2 SYDVKM. V shed 6 bases and J shed 6 bases, with 18 bases lying between them. The CDR3 loop reads CASSLGARVGEQYF. The CDR3 coding sequence is TGTGCCAGCAGCCTCGGGGCCCGAGTTGGCGAGCAGTACTTC.

This clonotype was seen ten or more times. The rearrangement links TRBV12-3 or TRBV12-4 to TRBJ2-2; 8 bases align to TRBD2. The CDR3 length is 15 residues. Losses at the gene ends were 3 bases for V and 6 bases for J; bases not matched to a gene: 6. CDR3 loop: CASSFTGGVPGELFF. CDR3 DNA sequence: TGTGCCAGCAGTTTTACGGGAGGGGTCCCCGGGGAGCTGTTTTTT.

The genes are TRBV10-3 and TRBJ1-1, with D tentatively TRBD1 (5 bases). The CDR3 length is 13 residues. Germline V CDR1 and CDR2: ENHRY, SYGVKD. With 8 bases removed from V and 1 base from J, the gap between germline ends came to 11 bases. CDR3 region: CAIGTGSNTEAFF. CDR3 nucleotides: TGTGCCATCGGTACAGGATCGAACACTGAAGCTTTCTTT.

V usage is TRBV10-2 and J usage is TRBJ2-5; no clear D gene. The ends were cut back, 4 bases at V and 5 bases at J, with 17 bases in the middle. Germline V lookup: CDR1 WSHSY, CDR2 SAAADI. The CDR3 is 15 amino acids. CDR3 bases: TGCGCCAGCAGTGTTGCCGGGTGGATCCGGGAGACCCAGTACTTC. As protein: CASSVAGWIRETQYF.

The chain's CDR3 is CASSQDSGLAFTGELFF. CDR3 sequence (DNA): TGCGCCAGCAGCCAAGATTCGGGACTAGCGTTCACCGGGGAGCTGTTTTTT. The chain carries TRBV4-3 and TRBJ2-2, with 10 bases fitting TRBD2. Unmatched junction bases numbered 5, after V lost 0 bases and J lost 4 bases. This CDR3 contains 17 residues. Germline loops: CDR1 LGHNA, CDR2 YSLEER.

This clonotype was recorded at least ten times. The chain combines TRBV6-6 with TRBJ1-1; tentative D call: TRBD1 (6 bases). This CDR3 comprises 15 residues. Germline V lookup: CDR1 MNHNY, CDR2 SVGAGI (reference sequence). The ends were cut back, 0 bases at V and 0 bases at J, with 8 bases in the middle. The CDR3 coding sequence is TGTGCCAGCAGTTACTCAGGGGGGATGAACACTGAAGCTTTCTTT. This encodes CASSYSGGMNTEAFF.

The chain links TRBV4-1 to TRBJ1-6; D gene uncertain. The CDR3 totals 14 residues. Trimming left V 4 bases short and J 13 bases short, with 17 bases between. Germline assignment: CDR1 MGHRA and CDR2 YSYEKL. CDR3: CASSPTWTGAPLHF. The CDR3 region has the DNA TGCGCCAGCAGCCCAACTTGGACGGGAGCGCCCCTCCACTTT.

Note on this clonotype: A read error may explain this, as a much larger clone is one base away. The gene calls are TRBV6-9 and TRBJ2-1; D gene uncertain. Germline CDR1 is MNHGY and CDR2 is SVAAGI. CDR3 length: 12 amino acids. CDR3 amino acids: CASSYLNNERFF. For the CDR3, the DNA is TGTGCCAGCAGTTACCTTAACAATGAGCGGTTCTTC.

This clonotype appeared a few times. The V call is TRBV25-1, the J call TRBJ2-1, with D possibly matching TRBD2 (5 bases). Germline CDR1 is MGHDK and CDR2 is SYGVNS. The CDR3 sequence is 14 residues long. V lost 4 bases to trimming and J lost 0 bases, with 7 bases between them. DNA of the CDR3: TGTGCCAGCAGTGTTGAGGGCTCCTACAATGAGCAGTTCTTC. Protein: CASSVEGSYNEQFF.

This clonotype was seen repeatedly, ten times or more. The chain recombines TRBV7-2 with TRBJ1-4; D is perhaps TRBD1 (5 bases). Germline lookup yields CDR1 SGHTA and CDR2 FQGNSA. V was pared by 6 bases and J by 10 bases, with 9 bases between. CDR3 size: 11 residues. CDR3 loop: CASSLGGKLFF. The DNA for the CDR3 is TGTGCCAGCAGTTTGGGGGGAAAACTGTTTTTT.

This clonotype was seen at least ten times. A read error may account for a junction end that differs from germline. CDR3 DNA sequence: TGTGCCAGCAGCTTAGCAGGGAGCGGCTACAATGGGCAGTTCTTC. It codes for CASSLAGSGYNGQFF. The chain links TRBV7-8 to TRBJ2-1; weak D call: TRBD2 (5 bases). Germline V gene sequence: CDR1 SGHVS, CDR2 FQNEAQ. CDR3 size: 15 residues.

The table lists this clonotype with many counts. The chain recombines TRBV29-1 with TRBJ2-5, with TRBD1 identical over 8 bases. The ends lost 6 bases at V and 5 bases at J; junction bases unmatched: 11. In germline, CDR1 is SQVTM, CDR2 ANQGSEA. This CDR3 is built from 14 residues. The CDR3: CSVKPGQAPETQYF. CDR3 sequence (DNA): TGCAGCGTCAAACCGGGACAGGCCCCCGAGACCCAGTACTTC. Based on the CDR3 plus reference TRBV29-1 and TRBJ2-5, the full variable domain is SAVISQKPSRDICQRGTSLTIQCQVDSQVTMMFWYRQQPGQSLTLIATANQGSEATYESGFVIDKFPISRPNLTFSTLTVSNMSPEDSSIYLCSVKPGQAPETQYFGPGTRLLVL.

The chain joins TRBV3-1 to TRBJ2-3; the D gene is possibly TRBD2 (6 bases). V lost 3 bases and J 0 bases, leaving 16 bases between the germline ends. CDR3 length equals 17 residues. CDR1 and CDR2 from the germline V gene are LGHDT and YNNKEL (reference sequence). CDR3 in DNA: TGTGCCAGCAGCCACTTCTTGGGTAGCGGAAGCACAGATACGCAGTATTTT. Its translation: CASSHFLGSGSTDTQYF.

V and J are TRBV4-1 and TRBJ1-3, with D perhaps matching TRBD1 (5 bases). Deletions cut 2 bases from V and 2 bases from J, with 13 bases between. Germline V gives CDR1 MGHRA, CDR2 YSYEKL. The CDR3 extends over 16 amino acids. CDR3: CASSQPTVTPGNTIYF. Written as DNA, the CDR3 is TGCGCCAGCAGCCAACCGACAGTCACCCCTGGAAACACCATATATTTT.

This clonotype was counted many times. This chain links TRBV29-1 with TRBJ2-7; D unclear. V gave up 4 bases and J gave up 0 bases, with 13 bases separating them. The CDR3 is 14 amino acids. Germline CDR1 reads SQVTM; CDR2 reads ANQGSEA. The CDR3 protein is CSVGGRAPSYEQYF. The CDR3 nucleotides read TGCAGCGTTGGGGGTAGGGCTCCCTCCTACGAGCAGTACTTC.

This clonotype was recorded at least ten times. The V call is TRBV30, the J call TRBJ2-7; TRBD1 or TRBD2 may be the D gene (5 bases each). V was cut by 8 bases and J by 7 bases, with 18 bases left in between. Per the germline V gene, CDR1 is GTSNPN and CDR2 is SVGIG (reference sequence). The CDR3 spans 12 residues. The CDR3 sequence is CAGGAVEGEQYF. DNA for the CDR3: TGTGCCGGAGGCGCCGTCGAGGGGGAGCAGTACTTC.

This clonotype appeared many times. The chain joins TRBV5-1 to TRBJ2-7; the D call may be TRBD1 or TRBD2 (5 bases each). The CDR3 sequence is 15 residues long. V was trimmed by 1 base and J by 3 bases, leaving 14 bases between them. Germline loops: CDR1 SGHRS, CDR2 YFSETQ. In DNA, the CDR3 is TGCGCCAGCAGCTTGAGGGGAATGAGGGACTACGAGCAGTACTTC. Residues: CASSLRGMRDYEQYF.

This clonotype has only a few counts. V gene TRBV4-2 combines with J gene TRBJ2-2; D is unclear. This CDR3 contains 13 residues. V was pared by 3 bases and J by 7 bases, with 9 bases between. Germline assignment: CDR1 LGHNA and CDR2 YNFKEQ. The CDR3 DNA follows: TGTGCCAGCAGCCAGTCCCATGGCGGGGAGCTGTTTTTT. Amino acid sequence: CASSQSHGGELFF.

The gene calls are TRBV27 and TRBJ2-1, with 14 bases that match TRBD2. Trimming took 3 bases from V and 8 from J; bases not matched to a gene: 9. The CDR3 runs 17 residues. Per the germline V gene, CDR1 is MNHEY and CDR2 is SMNVEV (reference sequence). CDR3 sequence reads: CASSLNRLAGGPDEQFF. CDR3 nucleotides: TGTGCCAGCAGTTTGAATCGACTAGCGGGAGGGCCGGATGAGCAGTTCTTC.